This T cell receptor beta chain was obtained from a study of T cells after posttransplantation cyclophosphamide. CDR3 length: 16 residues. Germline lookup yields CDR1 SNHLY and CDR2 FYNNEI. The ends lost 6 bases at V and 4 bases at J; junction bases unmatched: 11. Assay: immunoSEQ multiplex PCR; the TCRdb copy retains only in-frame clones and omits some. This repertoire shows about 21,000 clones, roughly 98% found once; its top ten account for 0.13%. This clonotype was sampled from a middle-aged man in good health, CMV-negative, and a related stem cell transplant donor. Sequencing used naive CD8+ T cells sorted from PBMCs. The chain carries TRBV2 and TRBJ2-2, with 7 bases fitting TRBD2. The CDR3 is CASSSSGERGTGELFF. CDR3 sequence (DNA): TGTGCCAGCAGCTCCAGCGGGGAGAGGGGCACCGGGGAGCTGTTTTTT.